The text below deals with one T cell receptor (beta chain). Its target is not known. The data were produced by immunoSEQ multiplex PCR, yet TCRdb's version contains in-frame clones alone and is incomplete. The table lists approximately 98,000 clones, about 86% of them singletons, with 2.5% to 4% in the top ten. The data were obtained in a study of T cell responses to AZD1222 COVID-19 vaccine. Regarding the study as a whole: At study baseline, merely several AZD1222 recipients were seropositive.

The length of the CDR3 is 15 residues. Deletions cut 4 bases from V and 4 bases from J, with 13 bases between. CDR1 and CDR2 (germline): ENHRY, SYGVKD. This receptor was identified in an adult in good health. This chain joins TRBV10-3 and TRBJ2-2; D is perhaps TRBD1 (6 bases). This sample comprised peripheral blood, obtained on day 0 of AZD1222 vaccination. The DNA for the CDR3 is TGTGCCATCAGTGGTTGGACAGCCCTCACCGGGGAGCTGTTTTTT. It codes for CAISGWTALTGELFF.